Listed below are T cell receptor beta chains from one sample, sequenced in a study of post-analysis software for immune sequencing data. Each CDR3 protein is one row after TCRdb ran MiXCR on the PCR reads. Altogether 150,000 to 200,000 distinct CDR3 sequences are present, roughly 30% being singletons, with the ten largest covering approximately 1.6%. Sequences were obtained from blood. These receptors came from a girl aged 10-17 years with multiple sclerosis. The CDR3 runs from the conserved cysteine through the conserved F or W. D genes are given only for firm matches. Size tells how often a clone was seen (once, few, many) or the class of an expanded clone, and some rows leave it out.

j_call v_call clone_size d_call cdr3_length cdr3_aa cdr3_nt
TRBJ1-1 TRBV5-1 few - 15 CASSLFGGQGTEAFF TGCGCCAGCAGCTTGTTCGGGGGGCAAGGGACTGAAGCTTTCTTT
TRBJ1-2 TRBV5-1 many - 14 CASRRWGGEYGYTF TGCGCCAGTCGACGTTGGGGCGGGGAATATGGCTACACCTTC
TRBJ2-1 TRBV4-1 many - 15 CASSQGAVGVNEQFF TGCGCCAGCAGCCAAGGGGCAGTGGGAGTTAATGAGCAGTTCTTC
TRBJ2-1 TRBV5-1 few TRBD2 16 CASSLESGGGYNEQFF TGCGCCAGCAGCTTGGAATCGGGGGGGGGCTACAATGAGCAGTTCTTC
TRBJ2-6 TRBV5-5 few - 15 CASSLGQPGANVLTF TGTGCCAGCAGCTTGGGACAGCCTGGGGCCAACGTCCTGACTTTC
TRBJ2-7 TRBV5-1 many TRBD1 13 CASSLDRGYEQYF TGCGCCAGCAGCTTGGACAGGGGTTACGAGCAGTACTTC
TRBJ2-1 TRBV7-3 - - 15 CASSLKGAEEDESFF TGTGCCAGCAGCTTAAAAGGGGCAGAGGAGGATGAGAGCTTCTTC
TRBJ2-4 TRBV5-5 few TRBD1 16 CASSSGQGGGKNIQYF TGTGCCAGCAGCTCCGGACAGGGGGGGGGCAAAAACATTCAGTACTTC
TRBJ1-2 TRBV2 - TRBD1 13 CACREQGDGGYTF TGTGCCTGCAGGGAACAGGGGGATGGCGGCTACACCTTC
TRBJ2-3 TRBV5-1 once TRBD1 16 CASSLGGTGTTDTQYF TGCGCCAGCAGCTTGGGAGGGACAGGGACCACAGATACGCAGTATTTT
TRBJ1-1 TRBV12-3/TRBV12-4 - - 14 CASSFIGGPTEAFF TGTGCCAGCAGTTTTATTGGCGGCCCCACTGAAGCTTTCTTT
TRBJ2-7 TRBV27 many TRBD1 15 CASSPFNRGRHEQYF TGTGCCAGCAGTCCCTTCAACAGGGGACGCCACGAGCAGTACTTC
TRBJ2-7 TRBV25-1 many TRBD1 14 CASSEGQGRNEQYF TGTGCCAGCAGTGAAGGACAGGGCAGGAACGAGCAGTACTTC
TRBJ1-2 TRBV20-1 - TRBD1 16 CSASGDGWDRGYGYTF TGCAGTGCTAGTGGCGATGGATGGGACAGGGGCTATGGCTACACCTTC
TRBJ1-5 TRBV7-2 - TRBD1 16 CASSLGGGRINQPQHF TGTGCCAGCAGCCTTGGAGGGGGCCGGATCAATCAGCCCCAGCATTTT
TRBJ2-7 TRBV6-2/TRBV6-3 few TRBD2 15 CASSFSGGVSYEQYF TGTGCCAGCAGCTTTAGCGGGGGGGTATCCTACGAGCAGTACTTC
TRBJ2-3 TRBV10-2 many - 14 CASSDLEGTDTQYF TGCGCCAGCAGTGATCTGGAGGGAACAGATACGCAGTATTTT
TRBJ2-7 TRBV12-3/TRBV12-4 - TRBD1 14 CASSFGQGRNEQYF TGTGCCAGCAGTTTTGGACAGGGGCGGAACGAGCAGTACTTC
TRBJ1-1 TRBV5-1 few - 12 CASSSSLTEAFF TGCGCCAGCAGCAGCAGTCTCACTGAAGCTTTCTTT
TRBJ2-5 TRBV28 - - 12 CAPMRGQETQYF TGTGCCCCTATGAGGGGGCAAGAGACCCAGTACTTC
TRBJ1-6 TRBV3-1 many TRBD1 17 CASSQGGATGNNSPLHF TGTGCCAGCAGCCAAGGAGGGGCGACAGGGAATAATTCACCCCTCCACTTT
TRBJ2-3 TRBV5-5 - TRBD2 16 CASSLLAGGHTDTQYF TGTGCCAGCAGCTTGCTAGCGGGAGGCCACACAGATACGCAGTATTTT
TRBJ2-1 TRBV12-3/TRBV12-4 many - 16 CASSSGGAPSANEQFF TGTGCCAGCAGCTCTGGGGGGGCTCCCTCCGCCAATGAGCAGTTCTTC
TRBJ2-7 TRBV3-1 many TRBD2 16 CASSLGLAGVSREQYF TGTGCCAGCAGCCTTGGACTAGCGGGAGTCTCGAGGGAGCAGTACTTC
TRBJ2-7 TRBV7-9 many - 18 CASSPRLATLNSPYEQYF TGTGCCAGCAGCCCCAGGCTGGCTACACTAAATTCCCCTTACGAGCAGTACTTC
TRBJ1-6 TRBV10-3 - TRBD1 14 CAISPGGLYSPLHF TGTGCCATCAGTCCAGGGGGTTTGTATTCACCCCTCCACTTT
TRBJ2-7 TRBV13 - - 14 CASRTWDSTYEQYF TGTGCCAGCAGGACATGGGACTCCACCTACGAGCAGTACTTC
TRBJ2-7 TRBV11-2 - - 15 CASSSFGNREYEQYF TGTGCCAGCAGCTCCTTCGGGAATCGGGAATACGAGCAGTACTTC
TRBJ1-2 TRBV27 - - 14 CASSFNRANYGYTF TGTGCCAGCAGTTTCAACAGAGCTAACTATGGCTACACCTTC
TRBJ1-4 TRBV12-3/TRBV12-4 - - 15 CASSLAGQTNEKLFF TGTGCCAGCAGTTTAGCCGGGCAGACGAATGAAAAACTGTTTTTT
TRBJ2-4 TRBV20-1 many TRBD1 15 CSASRTGSAKNIQYF TGCAGTGCTTCTAGGACAGGGTCAGCCAAAAACATTCAGTACTTC
TRBJ1-1 TRBV20-1 few TRBD1 14 CSAPQGAMNTEAFF TGCAGTGCCCCACAGGGGGCAATGAACACTGAAGCTTTCTTT
TRBJ2-7 TRBV20-1 few - 11 CSAPFNHEQYF TGCAGTGCCCCCTTTAACCACGAGCAGTACTTC
TRBJ1-2 TRBV5-1 few TRBD1 15 CASSLEQGAVYGYTF TGCGCCAGCAGCTTGGAGCAGGGGGCAGTCTATGGCTACACCTTC
TRBJ1-2 TRBV25-1 - - 11 CASRNPKGYTF TGTGCCAGCAGGAACCCCAAAGGCTACACCTTC
TRBJ2-5 TRBV7-2 - - 14 CASSLAGISETQYF TGTGCCAGCAGCTTAGCAGGGATTTCAGAGACCCAGTACTTC
TRBJ2-7 TRBV5-1 - TRBD1 17 CASSLGTGGLFSYEQYF TGCGCCAGCAGCTTGGGGACAGGGGGGTTGTTCTCCTACGAGCAGTACTTC
TRBJ2-1 TRBV5-1 many - 13 CASSWGTANEQFF TGCGCCAGCAGCTGGGGGACTGCCAATGAGCAGTTCTTC
TRBJ2-1 TRBV6-5 few - 14 CASRYGSSYNEQFF TGTGCCAGCAGGTATGGCAGCTCCTACAATGAGCAGTTCTTC
TRBJ2-7 TRBV5-1 many - 12 CASSLEGYEQYF TGCGCCAGCAGCTTAGAGGGCTACGAGCAGTACTTC
TRBJ1-5 TRBV28 few - 16 CASSPRTGTSNQPQHF TGTGCCAGCAGTCCTCGGACGGGAACCAGCAATCAGCCCCAGCATTTT
TRBJ2-3 TRBV5-1 many TRBD2 15 CASSQLAGVIDTQYF TGCGCCAGCAGCCAGCTAGCGGGAGTCATCGATACGCAGTATTTT
TRBJ1-5 TRBV6-5 few TRBD1 18 CASSYTGTGGKVSQPQHF TGTGCCAGCAGTTACACCGGGACAGGGGGAAAAGTTAGTCAGCCCCAGCATTTT
TRBJ2-5 TRBV7-7 - TRBD2 15 CASSYTSGSTETQYF TGTGCTAGCAGCTACACTAGCGGGAGTACTGAGACCCAGTACTTC
TRBJ2-5 TRBV10-1 few - 13 CASSARVEETQYF TGCGCCAGCAGTGCCAGAGTGGAAGAGACCCAGTACTTC
TRBJ2-5 TRBV2 many TRBD1 14 CASTPDRVGETQYF TGTGCCAGCACTCCGGACAGGGTCGGGGAGACCCAGTACTTC
TRBJ2-1 TRBV4-1 many - 18 CASSQDGGGVLGDNEQFF TGCGCCAGCAGCCAAGACGGGGGCGGGGTCCTAGGCGACAATGAGCAGTTCTTC
TRBJ2-4 TRBV12-3/TRBV12-4 many - 15 CASTLLGVAKNIQYF TGTGCCAGCACCCTACTAGGGGTAGCCAAAAACATTCAGTACTTC
TRBJ2-3 TRBV20-1 few - 15 CSARDPAGSTDTQYF TGCAGTGCTAGAGATCCGGCGGGAAGCACAGATACGCAGTATTTT
TRBJ1-1 TRBV14 - - 15 CASSPWDTGYTEAFF TGTGCCAGCAGCCCGTGGGACACTGGGTACACTGAAGCTTTCTTT
TRBJ1-2 TRBV4-2 few - 13 CASSLGANYGYTF TGTGCCAGCAGCCTGGGCGCTAACTATGGCTACACCTTC
TRBJ2-2 TRBV12-3/TRBV12-4 - TRBD2 17 CASSGPGLAANTGELFF TGTGCCAGCAGCGGCCCGGGACTAGCGGCGAACACCGGGGAGCTGTTTTTT
TRBJ2-7 TRBV7-8 - - 15 CASSLPGAPLREQYF TGTGCCAGCAGCTTACCGGGGGCCCCTCTACGCGAGCAGTACTTC
TRBJ1-1 TRBV12-5 once TRBD1 14 CASGAGTVNTEAFF TGTGCTAGTGGGGCCGGGACAGTGAACACTGAAGCTTTCTTT